This TCR beta chain was obtained from a study of cytomegalovirus exposure and HLA in healthy donors. The overall study: Genotyping of 398 donors showed that roughly 80% belonged to the Caucasian-associated ancestry cluster. Whole-study findings and limits: The authors judged a highly shared variant cluster likely a sequencing artifact. Most TCR beta V segments were productive about 90% or about 30% of the time in an earlier analysis. Per a later analysis, HLA-associated TCR beta chains showed more clonal expansion than other, equally common TCR beta chains.

PCR primers comprised 60 Vbeta and 13 Jbeta primers. Sequencing used immunoSEQ multiplex PCR; TCRdb keeps in-frame clones, though not all of them. The table has around 160,000 clones, around 80% seen once; the top ten hold less than 9.5%. The V and J ends lost 2 bases and 0 bases respectively, with 9 bases between them. Germline loops: CDR1 SGHRS, CDR2 YFSETQ. The CDR3 loop spans 15 amino acids. Concerning this clone: Its target is not known.

Specimen: PBMCs. The TCR originated in a woman aged 40 to 50 in good health and CMV-seropositive. The chain employs TRBV5-1 and TRBJ1-3; no clear D. In DNA, the CDR3 is TGCGCCAGCAGCTTACAGCTCATCTCTGGAAACACCATATATTTT. This gives the protein CASSLQLISGNTIYF.